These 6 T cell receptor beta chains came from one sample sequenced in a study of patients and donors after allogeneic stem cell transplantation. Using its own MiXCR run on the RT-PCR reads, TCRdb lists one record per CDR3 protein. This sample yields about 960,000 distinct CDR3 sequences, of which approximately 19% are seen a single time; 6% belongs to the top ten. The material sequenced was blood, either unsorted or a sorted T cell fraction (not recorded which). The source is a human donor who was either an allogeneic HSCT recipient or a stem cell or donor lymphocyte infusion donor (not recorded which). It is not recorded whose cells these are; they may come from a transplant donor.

CDR3 residues: CSARTGTSYSTDTQYF. The CDR3 DNA follows: TGCAGTGCTAGGACGGGGACTAGCTATAGCACAGATACGCAGTATTTT. The chain has TRBV20-1 and TRBJ2-3, with 9 bases that match TRBD2. Trimming cost V 3 bases and J 0 bases; bases outside gene matches: 7. The CDR3 runs 16 residues. Germline V gene lookup returns CDR1 DFQATT and CDR2 SNEGSKA (reference sequence).

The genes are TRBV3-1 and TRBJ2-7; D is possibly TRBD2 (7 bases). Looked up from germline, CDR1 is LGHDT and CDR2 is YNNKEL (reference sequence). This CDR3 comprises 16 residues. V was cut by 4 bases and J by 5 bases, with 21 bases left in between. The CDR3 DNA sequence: TGTGCCAGCAGCCCAAGCTTTGCCGGGGGGCCGGACGAGCAGTACTTC. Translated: CASSPSFAGGPDEQYF.

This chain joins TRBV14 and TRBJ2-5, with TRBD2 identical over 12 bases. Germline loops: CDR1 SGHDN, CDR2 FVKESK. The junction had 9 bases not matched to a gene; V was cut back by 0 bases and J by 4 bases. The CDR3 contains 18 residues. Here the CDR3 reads CASSQEESGLAGLETQYF. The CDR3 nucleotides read TGTGCCAGCAGCCAAGAAGAATCCGGACTAGCGGGATTAGAGACCCAGTACTTC.

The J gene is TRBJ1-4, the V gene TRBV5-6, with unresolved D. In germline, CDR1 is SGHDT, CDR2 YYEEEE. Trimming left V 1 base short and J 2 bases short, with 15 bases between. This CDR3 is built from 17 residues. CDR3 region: CASSLWRSRNTNEKLFF. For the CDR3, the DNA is TGTGCCAGCAGCTTGTGGAGATCTAGGAACACTAATGAAAAACTGTTTTTT. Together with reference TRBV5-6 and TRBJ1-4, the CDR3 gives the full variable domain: DAGVTQSPTHLIKTRGQQVTLRCSPKSGHDTVSWYQQALGQGPQFIFQYYEEEERQRGNFPDRFSGHQFPNYSSELNVNALLLGDSALYLCASSLWRSRNTNEKLFFGSGTQLSVL.

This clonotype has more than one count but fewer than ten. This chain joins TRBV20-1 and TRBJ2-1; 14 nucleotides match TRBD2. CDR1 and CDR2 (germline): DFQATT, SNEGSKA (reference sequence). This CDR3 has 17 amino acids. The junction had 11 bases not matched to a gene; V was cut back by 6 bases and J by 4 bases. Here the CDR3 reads CSAPKGLAGVWYNEQFF. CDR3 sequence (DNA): TGCAGTGCACCGAAGGGACTAGCGGGAGTTTGGTACAATGAGCAGTTCTTC.

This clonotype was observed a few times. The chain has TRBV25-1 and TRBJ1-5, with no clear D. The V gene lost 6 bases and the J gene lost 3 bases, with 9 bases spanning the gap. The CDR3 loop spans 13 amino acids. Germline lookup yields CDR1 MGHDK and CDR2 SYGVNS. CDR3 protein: CASRERDNQPQHF. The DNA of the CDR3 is TGTGCCAGCAGAGAAAGGGACAATCAGCCCCAGCATTTT.